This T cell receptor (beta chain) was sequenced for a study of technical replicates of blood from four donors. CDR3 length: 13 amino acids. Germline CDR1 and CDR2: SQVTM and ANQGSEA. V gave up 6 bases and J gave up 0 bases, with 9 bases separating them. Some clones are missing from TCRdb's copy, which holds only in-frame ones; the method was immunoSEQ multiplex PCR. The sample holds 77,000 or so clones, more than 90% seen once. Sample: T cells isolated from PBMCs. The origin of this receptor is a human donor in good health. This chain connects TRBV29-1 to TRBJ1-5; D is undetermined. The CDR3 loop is CSVRDDSNQPQHF. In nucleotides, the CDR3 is TGCAGCGTCCGGGATGATAGCAATCAGCCCCAGCATTTT.